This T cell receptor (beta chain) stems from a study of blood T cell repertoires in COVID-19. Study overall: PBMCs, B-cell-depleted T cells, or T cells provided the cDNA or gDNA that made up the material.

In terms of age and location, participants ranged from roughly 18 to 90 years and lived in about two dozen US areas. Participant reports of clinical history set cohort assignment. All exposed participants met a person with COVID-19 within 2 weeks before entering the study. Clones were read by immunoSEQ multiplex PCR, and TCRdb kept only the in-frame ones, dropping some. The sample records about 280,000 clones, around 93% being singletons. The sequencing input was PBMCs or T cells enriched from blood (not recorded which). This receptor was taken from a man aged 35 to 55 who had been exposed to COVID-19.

The CDR3 spells CASSLAGLAEETQYF. The DNA of the CDR3 is TGTGCCAGCAGCTTGGCGGGACTAGCGGAAGAGACCCAGTACTTC. This chain uses TRBV5-4 with TRBJ2-5, with 11 positions matching TRBD2. Trimming at V came to 0 bases and at J to 3 bases, leaving 1 base not matched to a gene. Germline loops: CDR1 SGHNT, CDR2 YYREEE (reference sequence). The CDR3 loop spans 15 amino acids.